This T cell receptor beta chain originates from a study of spatial heterogeneity in lung cancer. Study summary: Averaged across combinations, each unique TCR and UMI pairing appeared more than ten times in raw reads, which were uncorrected.

TCR cDNA molecules each carried a unique molecular identifier. TCRdb used MiXCR to reprocess the 5' RACE reads, holding one entry per CDR3 protein. This repertoire shows fewer than 3,000 distinct CDR3 sequences, roughly 18% found once; its top ten account for 15% to 20%. With 5 bases clipped from V and 10 bases from J, the junction kept 9 bases outside the gene matches. Germline V gives CDR1 SQVTM, CDR2 ANQGSEA. This CDR3 comprises 14 residues. Regarding time point: sample taken at primary tumor resection. A total of approximately 69 untreated early-stage non-small cell lung cancer patients served as donors. Unsorted whole RNA from tumor, nontumor lung or frozen PBMC underwent sequencing.

The material was normal lung tissue next to the tumor, obtained at surgery. The rearrangement uses TRBV29-1 and TRBJ1-6; 9 bases align to TRBD1. This TCR was recovered from a male donor with early-stage non-small cell lung cancer. CDR3 loop: CSVRTGGRESPLHF. The CDR3 DNA follows: TGCAGCGTTAGAACAGGGGGCAGGGAATCACCCCTCCACTTT.